The clone carrying this T cell receptor (beta chain) was seen only a few times. The data were obtained in a study of blood T cells in healthy people across ages. The authors ran a second PCR of about 6 to 11 cycles using a sample-barcoded 5' primer and a J-beta primer mix. TCRdb used MiXCR to reprocess the 5' RACE reads, holding one entry per CDR3 protein. The table has about 640,000 distinct CDR3 sequences, roughly 41% seen once. This CDR3 has 14 amino acids. Losses at the gene ends were 7 bases for V and 2 bases for J; bases not matched to a gene: 7. Germline values: CDR1 MNHNS, CDR2 SASEGT. The TCR comes from an older man in good health. The gene calls are TRBV6-1 and TRBJ1-2; TRBD1 matches at 7 bases. The sequenced sample consisted of blood. The CDR3: CASIPGQRNYGYTF. The DNA for the CDR3 is TGTGCCAGCATCCCGGGACAGAGAAACTATGGCTACACCTTC.